Presented here are 19 T cell receptor beta chains from one specimen sequenced in a study of shared clonotypes between healthy human individuals. Repertoires were generated with immunoSEQ multiplex PCR, while TCRdb's copy carries only in-frame clones and drops some. In the table there are about 2 million clones, about 95% of which are singletons. Naive CD8 cells lacked CD45RO and underwent positive selection for CCR7, leaving out terminally differentiated effector memory CD45RA+ cells. The sample taken for sequencing was naive CD8+ T cells sorted from blood. Receptors originate from a man aged 18 to 30 in good health.

The CDR3 bases are TGTGCCAGCAGCTTAGTATCGGGACAGGTGATTAACTATGGCTACACCTTC. Translating gives CASSLVSGQVINYGYTF. The rearrangement links TRBV13 to TRBJ1-2; TRBD1 matches at 8 bases. Losses at the gene ends were 1 base for V and 1 base for J; bases not matched to a gene: 8. The germline V gene has CDR1 PRHDT and CDR2 FYEKMQ (reference sequence). The CDR3 runs to 17 residues.

The rearrangement joins TRBV29-1 to TRBJ1-2, with a possible D match to TRBD1 (6 bases). CDR1 and CDR2 (germline): SQVTM, ANQGSEA. This CDR3 contains 13 residues. V shed 6 bases and J shed 2 bases, with 13 bases lying between them. As DNA, the CDR3 is TGCAGCGTCGGGCGGGACACGAACTATGGCTACACCTTC. This translates into CSVGRDTNYGYTF.

The gene calls are TRBV5-1 and TRBJ2-2; D perhaps matches TRBD2 (6 bases). CDR3 length: 16 residues. CDR1 and CDR2 from the germline V gene are SGHRS and YFSETQ. V was cut by 1 base and J by 5 bases, with 15 bases left in between. CDR3 sequence reads: CASSLYSVAATGELFF. CDR3 sequence (DNA): TGCGCCAGCAGCTTGTATTCGGTAGCGGCGACCGGGGAGCTGTTTTTT. Full variable domain (missing parts from reference TRBV5-1 and TRBJ2-2): KAGVTQTPRYLIKTRGQQVTLSCSPISGHRSVSWYQQTPGQGLQFLFEYFSETQRNKGNFPGRFSGRQFSNSRSEMNVSTLELGDSALYLCASSLYSVAATGELFFGEGSRLTVL.

The rearrangement joins TRBV9 to TRBJ2-1, with 13 positions matching TRBD2. V was pared by 2 bases and J by 9 bases, with 8 bases of the junction left unmatched. The length of the CDR3 is 16 residues. Germline V lookup: CDR1 SGDLS, CDR2 YYNGEE. The CDR3 loop is CASSVYGTSGTSEQFF. The CDR3 DNA is TGTGCCAGCAGCGTTTACGGGACTAGCGGGACGAGTGAGCAGTTCTTC.

CDR3 amino acids: CASRAGDRVRTSGIQETQYF. CDR3 DNA: TGCGCCAGCCGGGCCGGGGACAGGGTTAGGACTAGCGGGATCCAAGAGACCCAGTACTTC. The rearrangement links TRBV5-1 to TRBJ2-5; 12 bases agree with TRBD2. The CDR3 totals 20 residues. Germline lookup yields CDR1 SGHRS and CDR2 YFSETQ. V dropped 7 bases and J dropped 1; count of bases not matched to a gene: 20.

This rearrangement joins TRBV9 to TRBJ2-7; tentative D call: TRBD2 (7 bases). From germline, CDR1 is SGDLS and CDR2 YYNGEE. This CDR3 is built from 16 residues. Trimming took 0 bases from V and 7 from J, leaving 20 bases between them. CDR3 amino acids: CASSVAEEGGGLEQYF. The CDR3 bases are TGTGCCAGCAGCGTAGCTGAGGAGGGCGGGGGCTTGGAGCAGTACTTC.

V and J are TRBV5-1 and TRBJ2-7; D is possibly TRBD1 (5 bases). Germline loops: CDR1 SGHRS, CDR2 YFSETQ. V lost 0 bases and J lost 4, with 8 bases in between. There are 13 residues in the CDR3. CDR3 sequence: CASSLVRGYEQYF. As DNA, the CDR3 is TGCGCCAGCAGCTTGGTTAGGGGTTACGAGCAGTACTTC.

The gene calls are TRBV9 and TRBJ2-1; 7 bases fit TRBD2. There are 20 residues in the CDR3. With V trimmed by 1 base and J by 4 bases, 20 bases remained unmatched. The V gene's germline CDR1 is SGDLS and CDR2 YYNGEE. The DNA of the CDR3 is TGTGCCAGCAGCGTATATAGGTGGGGAGTAAGCGGGGACGTTTACAATGAGCAGTTCTTC. It translates to CASSVYRWGVSGDVYNEQFF.

This clone was seen a few times. This chain uses TRBV4-3 with TRBJ1-1, with D uncertain. Germline assignment: CDR1 LGHNA and CDR2 YSLEER. The CDR3 sequence is 13 residues long. The V end was cut by 4 bases, the J end by 7 bases, with 13 bases between. The CDR3 region is CASSPSLGLEAFF. CDR3 bases: TGCGCCAGCAGCCCAAGTTTGGGCCTTGAAGCTTTCTTT.

CDR3 nucleotide sequence: TGTGCCAGCAGGGGGGGCGGGATCTACGAGCAGTACTTC. Translating it yields CASRGGGIYEQYF. This chain uses TRBV6-5 with TRBJ2-7; possibly TRBD1 or TRBD2 for D (6 bases each). The CDR3 extends over 13 amino acids. V lost 6 bases to trimming and J lost 3 bases, with 12 bases between them. The germline V gene has CDR1 MNHEY and CDR2 SVGAGI.

This chain joins TRBV27 and TRBJ2-2; D gene ambiguous. This CDR3 has 15 residues. Trimming cost V 6 bases and J 4 bases, with 15 bases left between them. CDR1 MNHEY and CDR2 SMNVEV come from the germline V gene (reference sequence). CDR3 sequence reads: CASSLGPSATGELFF. CDR3 nucleotides: TGTGCCAGCAGCCTCGGACCCTCGGCCACCGGGGAGCTGTTTTTT.

For this clone: Other DNA sequences within the sample encode an identical CDR3. This chain connects TRBV6-5 to TRBJ1-1; the D is unclear. V lost 2 bases, J lost 1 base, and 11 bases lay in between. This CDR3 is 15 amino acids long. Germline CDR1 is MNHEY and CDR2 is SVGAGI. For the CDR3, the DNA is TGTGCCAGCAGTTACGGCGGCGCGGGGAACACTGAAGCTTTCTTT. Translated: CASSYGGAGNTEAFF.

This chain uses TRBV6-7 with TRBJ1-1; 7 nucleotides agree with TRBD1. TRBV6-7 is sorted into the ORF group, with uncertain function. The V gene end was trimmed by 5 bases and the J gene end by 1 base; junction bases not matched to a gene: 7. The CDR3 spans 15 residues. In nucleotides, the CDR3 is TGTGCCAGCAGTCCCCCGCAGGGGGGGAACACTGAAGCTTTCTTT. Translating it yields CASSPPQGGNTEAFF.

The CDR3 sequence is CASSQDTRLRGDEKLFF. CDR3 in DNA: TGCGCCAGCAGCCAAGATACGCGTCTGAGGGGGGATGAAAAACTGTTTTTT. V is TRBV4-3 and J is TRBJ1-4; possibly TRBD1 for D (6 bases). Germline-derived CDR1 and CDR2 are LGHNA and YSLEER. The V end was cut by 0 bases, the J end by 6 bases, with 17 bases between. The CDR3 sequence is 17 residues long.

This rearrangement joins TRBV9 to TRBJ1-5; possibly TRBD1 for D (6 bases). This CDR3 has 12 residues. Germline V gene lookup returns CDR1 SGDLS and CDR2 YYNGEE. The V and J ends lost 7 bases and 7 bases respectively, with 12 bases between them. CDR3 loop: CASGDTGQPQHF. The CDR3 DNA is TGTGCCAGCGGGGATACAGGGCAGCCCCAGCATTTT.

The chain combines TRBV4-2 with TRBJ1-4, with D maybe TRBD1 (6 bases). The CDR3 consists of 15 residues. Germline V lookup: CDR1 LGHNA, CDR2 YNFKEQ. Trimming took off 6 bases at V and 8 bases at J, with 19 bases between the two ends. In DNA, the CDR3 is TGTGCCAGCAGGTTACCGGGACACTCTCCAGAAAAACTGTTTTTT. The encoded protein is CASRLPGHSPEKLFF.

V and J are TRBV5-8 and TRBJ2-2; maybe TRBD2 (5 bases). Germline CDR1 SGHTS, CDR2 YDEGEE. This CDR3 is 14 amino acids long. Trimming took off 9 bases at V and 7 bases at J, with 19 bases between the two ends. CDR3 loop: CATPGIGVVGELFF. For the CDR3, the DNA is TGTGCCACCCCTGGGATCGGGGTCGTCGGGGAGCTGTTTTTT.

This chain links TRBV7-9 with TRBJ2-3; no clear D. The CDR3 covers 14 residues. The V end was cut by 2 bases, the J end by 2 bases, with 8 bases between. The germline V gene encodes CDR1 SEHNR and CDR2 FQNEAQ (reference sequence). Here the CDR3 DNA reads TGTGCCAGCAGCTTACAGGTACTCACAGATACGCAGTATTTT. Protein sequence: CASSLQVLTDTQYF.

V and J are TRBV29-1 and TRBJ2-2; D not certain. V dropped 0 bases and J dropped 1 base, with 18 bases sitting between them. CDR1 SQVTM and CDR2 ANQGSEA come from the germline V gene. The CDR3 is 18 residues long. The CDR3 is CSVEDTVAMSENTGELFF. DNA of the CDR3: TGCAGCGTTGAAGATACGGTTGCGATGTCAGAGAACACCGGGGAGCTGTTTTTT.